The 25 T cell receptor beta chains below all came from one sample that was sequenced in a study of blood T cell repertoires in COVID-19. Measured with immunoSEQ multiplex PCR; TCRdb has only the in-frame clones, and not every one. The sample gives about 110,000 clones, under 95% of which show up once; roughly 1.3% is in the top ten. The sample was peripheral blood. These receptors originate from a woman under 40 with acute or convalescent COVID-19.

CDR3 sequence: CASSWTAYNEQFF. DNA for the CDR3: TGCGCCAGCAGTTGGACAGCCTACAATGAGCAGTTCTTC. This chain joins TRBV10-2 and TRBJ2-1; tentative D call: TRBD1 (6 bases). This CDR3 contains 13 residues. The germline gives CDR1 WSHSY, CDR2 SAAADI. Trimming left V 5 bases short and J 2 bases short, with 7 bases between.

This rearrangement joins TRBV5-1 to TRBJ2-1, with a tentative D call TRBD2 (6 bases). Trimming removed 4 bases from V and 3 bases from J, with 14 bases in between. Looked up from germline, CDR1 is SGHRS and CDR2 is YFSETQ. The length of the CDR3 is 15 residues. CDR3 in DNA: TGCGCCAGCAGCCCGGACGGGGGATTCTACAATGAGCAGTTCTTC. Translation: CASSPDGGFYNEQFF.

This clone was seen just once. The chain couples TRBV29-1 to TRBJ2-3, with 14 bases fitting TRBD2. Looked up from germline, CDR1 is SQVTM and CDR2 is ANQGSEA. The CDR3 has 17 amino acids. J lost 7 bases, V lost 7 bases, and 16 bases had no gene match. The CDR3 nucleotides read TGCAGCGCATTCATTCCGGGACTAGCGGGAGTAGTGCATACGCAGTATTTT. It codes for CSAFIPGLAGVVHTQYF.

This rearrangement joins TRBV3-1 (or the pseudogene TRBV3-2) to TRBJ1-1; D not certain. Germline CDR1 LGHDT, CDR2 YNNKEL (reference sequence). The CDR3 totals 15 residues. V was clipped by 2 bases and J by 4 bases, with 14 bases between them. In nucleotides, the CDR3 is TGTGCCAGCAGCCAACGTCCATCTGTCGGCACTGAAGCTTTCTTT. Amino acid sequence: CASSQRPSVGTEAFF.

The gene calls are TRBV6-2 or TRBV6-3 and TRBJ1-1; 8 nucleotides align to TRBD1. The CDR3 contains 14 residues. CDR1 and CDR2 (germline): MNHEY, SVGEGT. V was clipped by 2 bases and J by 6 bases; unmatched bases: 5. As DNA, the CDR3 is TGTGCCAGCAGTTACCGCGGACAGGGACCTGAAGCTTTCTTT. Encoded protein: CASSYRGQGPEAFF.

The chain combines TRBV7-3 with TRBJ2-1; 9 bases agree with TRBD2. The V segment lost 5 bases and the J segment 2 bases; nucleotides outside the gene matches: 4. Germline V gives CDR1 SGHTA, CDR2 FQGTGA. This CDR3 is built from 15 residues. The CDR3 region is CASSPGLAPYNEQFF. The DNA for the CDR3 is TGTGCCAGCAGCCCCGGACTAGCGCCCTACAATGAGCAGTTCTTC.

As DNA, the CDR3 is TGTGCCAGCAGCTGGGGGTCTAGCGGGGTCGAGCAGTACTTC. Translation gives CASSWGSSGVEQYF. The V gene is TRBV11-2, the J gene TRBJ2-7; 9 bases line up with TRBD2. Germline V gene lookup returns CDR1 SGHAT and CDR2 FQNNGV. V shed 4 bases, J shed 6 bases, and the junction held 7 bases outside the gene matches. The CDR3 sequence is 14 residues long.

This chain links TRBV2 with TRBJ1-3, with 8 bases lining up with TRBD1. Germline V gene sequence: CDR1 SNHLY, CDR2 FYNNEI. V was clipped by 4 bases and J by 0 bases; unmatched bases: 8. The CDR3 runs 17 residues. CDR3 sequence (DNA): TGTGCCAGCAGTGTGTACAGGGGGACCTCCTCTGGAAACACCATATATTTT. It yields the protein CASSVYRGTSSGNTIYF. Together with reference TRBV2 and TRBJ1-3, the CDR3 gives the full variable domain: EPEVTQTPSHQVTQMGQEVILRCVPISNHLYFYWYRQILGQKVEFLVSFYNNEISEKSEIFDDQFSVERPDGSNFTLKIRSTKLEDSAMYFCASSVYRGTSSGNTIYFGEGSWLTVV.

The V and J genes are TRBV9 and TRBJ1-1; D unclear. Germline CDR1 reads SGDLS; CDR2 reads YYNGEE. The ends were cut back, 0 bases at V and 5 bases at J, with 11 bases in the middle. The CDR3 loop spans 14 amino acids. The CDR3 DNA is TGTGCCAGCAGCGTAGGTGGGAGGGAAACTGAAGCTTTCTTT. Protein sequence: CASSVGGRETEAFF.

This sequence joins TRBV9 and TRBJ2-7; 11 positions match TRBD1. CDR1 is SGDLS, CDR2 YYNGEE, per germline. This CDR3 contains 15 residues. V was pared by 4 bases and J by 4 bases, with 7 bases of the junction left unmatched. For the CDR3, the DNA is TGTGCCAGCAGCTCAACCGGGACAGGGGGGTACGAGCAGTACTTC. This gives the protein CASSSTGTGGYEQYF.

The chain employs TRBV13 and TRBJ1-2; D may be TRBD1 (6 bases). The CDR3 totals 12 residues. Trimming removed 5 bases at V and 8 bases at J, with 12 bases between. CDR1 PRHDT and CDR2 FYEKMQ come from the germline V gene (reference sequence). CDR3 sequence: CASSVQGYGYTF. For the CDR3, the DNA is TGTGCCAGCAGCGTACAGGGCTACGGCTACACCTTC.

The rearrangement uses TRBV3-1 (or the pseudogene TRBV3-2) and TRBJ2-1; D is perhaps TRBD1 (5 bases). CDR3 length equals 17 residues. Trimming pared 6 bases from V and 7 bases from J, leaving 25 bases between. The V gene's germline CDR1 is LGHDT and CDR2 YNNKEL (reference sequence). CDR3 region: CASSPLVMSGKLNEQFF. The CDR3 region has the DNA TGTGCCAGCAGTCCCTTGGTGATGTCAGGGAAACTGAATGAGCAGTTCTTC.

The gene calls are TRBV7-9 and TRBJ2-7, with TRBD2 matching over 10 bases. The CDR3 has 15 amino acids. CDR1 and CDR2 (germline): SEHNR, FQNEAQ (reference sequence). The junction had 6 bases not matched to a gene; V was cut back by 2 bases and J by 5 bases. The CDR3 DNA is TGTGCCAGCAGCTTAAGGCGTCTAGCGGGAGACGAGCAGTACTTC. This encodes CASSLRRLAGDEQYF.

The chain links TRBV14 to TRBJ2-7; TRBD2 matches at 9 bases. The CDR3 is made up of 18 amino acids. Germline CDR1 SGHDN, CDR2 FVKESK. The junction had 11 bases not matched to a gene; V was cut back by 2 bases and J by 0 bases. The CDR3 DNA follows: TGTGCCAGCAGCCAAAAGTTATGGGGCGGGGGGGACTCCTACGAGCAGTACTTC. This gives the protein CASSQKLWGGGDSYEQYF. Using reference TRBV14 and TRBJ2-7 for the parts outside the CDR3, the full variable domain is EAGVTQFPSHSVIEKGQTVTLRCDPISGHDNLYWYRRVMGKEIKFLLHFVKESKQDESGMPNNRFLAERTGGTYSTLKVQPAELEDSGVYFCASSQKLWGGGDSYEQYFGPGTRLTVT.

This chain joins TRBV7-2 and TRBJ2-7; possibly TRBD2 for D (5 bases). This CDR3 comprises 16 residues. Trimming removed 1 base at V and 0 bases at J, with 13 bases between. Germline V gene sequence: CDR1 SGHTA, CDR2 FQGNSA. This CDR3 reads CASSLGLAGSSYEQYF. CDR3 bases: TGTGCCAGCAGCTTAGGATTGGCGGGTAGCTCCTACGAGCAGTACTTC.

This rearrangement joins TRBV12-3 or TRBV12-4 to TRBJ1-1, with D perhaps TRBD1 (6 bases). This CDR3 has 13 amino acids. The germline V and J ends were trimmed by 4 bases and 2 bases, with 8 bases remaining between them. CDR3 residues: CASSWTVNTEAFF. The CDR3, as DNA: TGTGCCAGCAGTTGGACAGTCAACACTGAAGCTTTCTTT.

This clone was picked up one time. The CDR3 protein is CAWSAGRSYEQYF. The DNA for the CDR3 is TGTGCCTGGAGCGCTGGCAGATCCTACGAGCAGTACTTC. The chain recombines TRBV30 with TRBJ2-7; D unresolved. The CDR3 has 13 amino acids. In germline, CDR1 is GTSNPN, CDR2 SVGIG (reference sequence). V gave up 3 bases and J gave up 1 base, with 10 bases separating them. Complete variable domain (other parts from reference TRBV30 and TRBJ2-7): SQTIHQWPATLVQPVGSPLSLECTVEGTSNPNLYWYRQAAGRGLQLLFYSVGIGQISSEVPQNLSASRPQDRQFILSSKKLLLSDSGFYLCAWSAGRSYEQYFGPGTRLTVT.

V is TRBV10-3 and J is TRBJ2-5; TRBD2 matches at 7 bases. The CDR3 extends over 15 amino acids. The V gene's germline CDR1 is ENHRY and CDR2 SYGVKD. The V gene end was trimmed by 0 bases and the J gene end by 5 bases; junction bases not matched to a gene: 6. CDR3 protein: CAISESGRGVETQYF. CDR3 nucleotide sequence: TGTGCCATCAGTGAGTCGGGGAGGGGTGTTGAGACCCAGTACTTC.

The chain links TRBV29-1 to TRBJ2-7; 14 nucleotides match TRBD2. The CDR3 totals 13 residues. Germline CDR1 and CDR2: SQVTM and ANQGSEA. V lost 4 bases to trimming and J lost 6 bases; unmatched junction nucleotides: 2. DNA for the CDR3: TGCAGCGTTGGGACTAGCGGGGGGTTCGAGCAGTACTTC. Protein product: CSVGTSGGFEQYF.

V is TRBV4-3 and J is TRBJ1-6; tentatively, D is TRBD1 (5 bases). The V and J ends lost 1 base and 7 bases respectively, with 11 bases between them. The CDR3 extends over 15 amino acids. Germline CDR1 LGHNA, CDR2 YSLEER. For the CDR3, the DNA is TGCGCCAGCAGCCAAGGGGTTGGGGCGAATTCACCCCTCCACTTT. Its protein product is CASSQGVGANSPLHF.

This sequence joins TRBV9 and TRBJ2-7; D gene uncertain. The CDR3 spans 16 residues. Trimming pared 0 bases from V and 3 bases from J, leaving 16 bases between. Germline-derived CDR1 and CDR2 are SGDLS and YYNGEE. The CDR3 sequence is CASSVVSNHRSYEQYF. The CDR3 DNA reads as TGTGCCAGCAGCGTAGTAAGTAATCACAGAAGCTACGAGCAGTACTTC.

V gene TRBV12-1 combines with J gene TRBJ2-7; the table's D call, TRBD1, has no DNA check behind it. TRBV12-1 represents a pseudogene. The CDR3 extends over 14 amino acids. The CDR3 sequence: CASSPGTDHYEQYF. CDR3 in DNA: TGTGCCAGCAGCCCCGGGACAGACCACTACGAGCAGTACTTC.

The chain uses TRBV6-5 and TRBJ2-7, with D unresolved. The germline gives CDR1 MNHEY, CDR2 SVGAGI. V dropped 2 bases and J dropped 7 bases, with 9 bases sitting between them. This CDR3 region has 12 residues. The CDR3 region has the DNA TGTGCCAGCAGTTACCCCCACAAGGAGCAGTACTTC. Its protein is CASSYPHKEQYF.

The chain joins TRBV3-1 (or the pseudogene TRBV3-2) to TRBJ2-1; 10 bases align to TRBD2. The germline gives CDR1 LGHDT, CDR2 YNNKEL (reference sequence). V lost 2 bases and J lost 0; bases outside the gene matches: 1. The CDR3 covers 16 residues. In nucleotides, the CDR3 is TGTGCCAGCAGCCAATTAGCGGGGGGCTCCTACAATGAGCAGTTCTTC. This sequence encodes CASSQLAGGSYNEQFF.

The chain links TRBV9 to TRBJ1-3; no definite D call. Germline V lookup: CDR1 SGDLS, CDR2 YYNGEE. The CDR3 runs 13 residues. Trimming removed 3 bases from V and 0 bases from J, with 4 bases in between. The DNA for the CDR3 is TGTGCCAGCAGCGCGAGCTCTGGAAACACCATATATTTT. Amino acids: CASSASSGNTIYF.